The next 19 T cell receptor beta chains were all read from a single sample in a study of cytomegalovirus exposure and HLA in healthy donors. Generated by immunoSEQ multiplex PCR, the TCRdb table keeps only in-frame clones and is missing some. The sample holds 260,000 or so clones, around 89% seen once. The sample taken for sequencing was PBMCs. The receptors here all came from a woman aged 18-29 years in good health and CMV-seronegative.

This chain uses TRBV10-3 with TRBJ2-1; D is perhaps TRBD1 (6 bases). The CDR3 sequence is 16 residues long. Between the trimmed V and J ends, which lost 4 bases and 0 bases, there was a span of 13 bases. Germline CDR1 is ENHRY and CDR2 is SYGVKD. CDR3 in amino acids: CAISGLQGGSYNEQFF. The CDR3 DNA is TGTGCCATCAGTGGACTACAGGGTGGCTCCTACAATGAGCAGTTCTTC.

The table lists this clone with a count of one. Different DNA sequences within this sample yield the same CDR3. This sequence joins TRBV20-1 and TRBJ1-4; D unclear. The CDR3 consists of 10 residues. Trimming removed 6 bases at V and 8 bases at J, with 7 bases between. The germline gives CDR1 DFQATT, CDR2 SNEGSKA (reference sequence). The CDR3 nucleotides read TGCAGTGCCCGGAGGGAAAAACTGTTTTTT. It translates to CSARREKLFF.

J is TRBJ2-3 and V is TRBV14; D is possibly TRBD2 (5 bases). V lost 0 bases and J 6 bases, leaving 16 bases between the germline ends. CDR1 is SGHDN, CDR2 FVKESK, per germline. This CDR3 contains 16 residues. The CDR3 here is CASSQENPPGWDTQYF. The CDR3 DNA sequence: TGTGCCAGCAGCCAAGAGAATCCTCCGGGGTGGGATACGCAGTATTTT.

V usage is TRBV28 and J usage is TRBJ1-2; D may be TRBD1 (5 bases). The V end lost 5 bases, the J end lost 5 bases, and 15 bases lay between the germline ends. CDR1 MDHEN and CDR2 SYDVKM come from the germline V gene. The CDR3 contains 14 residues. CDR3 DNA sequence: TGTGCCAGCAGTCCAGACTCAGGGATTTATGGCTACACCTTC. Its protein is CASSPDSGIYGYTF.

The chain employs TRBV10-2 and TRBJ1-2; TRBD1 might be the D (6 bases). From germline, CDR1 is WSHSY and CDR2 SAAADI. Trimming removed 3 bases at V and 4 bases at J, with 12 bases between. The CDR3 extends over 14 amino acids. The CDR3 nucleotides read TGCGCCAGCAGTGAATCACAGGGCCGCTATGGCTACACCTTC. It codes for CASSESQGRYGYTF.

This sequence joins TRBV30 and TRBJ1-1; 8 bases are shared with TRBD1. This CDR3 is built from 17 residues. V shed 5 bases and J 5 bases; nucleotides not matched to a gene: 19. Germline values: CDR1 GTSNPN, CDR2 SVGIG (reference sequence). For the CDR3, the DNA is TGTGCCTGGTGGTTCAAAGCCCGGACAGGGACATCGACTGAAGCTTTCTTT. Translation: CAWWFKARTGTSTEAFF.

This chain joins TRBV7-7 and TRBJ2-3; 9 bases agree with TRBD2. This CDR3 has 14 residues. The germline CDR1 and CDR2 sequences are SSHAT and FNYEAQ (reference sequence). V dropped 5 bases and J dropped 4; count of bases not matched to a gene: 4. The DNA of the CDR3 is TGTGCCAGCAGCCCTGGACTAGCGTCAGATACGCAGTATTTT. This gives the protein CASSPGLASDTQYF.

The CDR3 is CASSPTLPGNTEAFF. CDR3 nucleotide sequence: TGCGCCAGCAGCCCTACCCTACCGGGAAACACTGAAGCTTTCTTT. The gene calls are TRBV5-1 and TRBJ1-1; D gene uncertain. Trimming removed 4 bases from V and 2 bases from J, with 15 bases in between. Per the germline V gene, CDR1 is SGHRS and CDR2 is YFSETQ. CDR3 length: 15 amino acids.

The chain couples TRBV7-2 to TRBJ1-6; 9 bases line up with TRBD1. V lost 4 bases to trimming and J lost 7 bases; unmatched junction nucleotides: 8. The CDR3 consists of 16 residues. Germline V CDR1 and CDR2: SGHTA, FQGNSA. In DNA form, the CDR3 reads TGTGCCAGCAGCTGGGGACAGGGCCCAGTGAATTCACCCCTCCACTTT. Translating gives CASSWGQGPVNSPLHF. Drawing the rest from reference TRBV7-2 and TRBJ1-6, the complete variable domain is GAGVSQSPSNKVTEKGKDVELRCDPISGHTALYWYRQSLGQGLEFLIYFQGNSAPDKSGLPSDRFSAERTGGSVSTLTIQRTQQEDSAVYLCASSWGQGPVNSPLHFGNGTRLTVT.

The chain links TRBV27 to TRBJ2-7; D ambiguous. With 1 base removed from V and 6 bases from J, the gap between germline ends came to 10 bases. The CDR3 is 13 amino acids. The germline V gene encodes CDR1 MNHEY and CDR2 SMNVEV (reference sequence). CDR3 residues: CASSLFLDSEQYF. DNA for the CDR3: TGTGCCAGCAGTTTATTTTTAGATTCCGAGCAGTACTTC.

This clone has more than one count but fewer than ten. The chain recombines TRBV10-3 with TRBJ2-2, with TRBD1 identical over 7 bases. This CDR3 has 13 amino acids. Germline V gene lookup returns CDR1 ENHRY and CDR2 SYGVKD. The junction had 2 bases not matched to a gene; V was cut back by 5 bases and J by 5 bases. The CDR3 is CAISQGVTGELFF. CDR3 coding DNA: TGTGCCATCAGTCAGGGGGTGACCGGGGAGCTGTTTTTT.

The V call is TRBV6-1, the J call TRBJ2-3; D call uncertain. The CDR3 runs to 11 residues. The germline CDR1 and CDR2 sequences are MNHNS and SASEGT. With 10 bases removed from V and 6 bases from J, the gap between germline ends came to 11 bases. CDR3 protein: CATDTVDTQYF. In DNA, the CDR3 is TGTGCCACCGATACTGTGGATACGCAGTATTTT.

V and J are TRBV6-5 and TRBJ2-7; the match to TRBD2 covers 8 bases. This CDR3 has 16 residues. Germline V gene data show CDR1 as MNHEY and CDR2 as SVGAGI. Germline trimming cut 4 bases from V and 4 bases from J; bases unmatched to any gene: 12. CDR3 sequence: CASSSLGGGVAYEQYF. CDR3 nucleotides: TGTGCCAGCAGTTCCCTCGGGGGGGGAGTAGCTTACGAGCAGTACTTC.

This sequence joins TRBV28 and TRBJ2-1, with 11 bases that match TRBD2. V trimming: 4 bases; J trimming: 7 bases; junction bases outside the gene matches: 3. From germline, CDR1 is MDHEN and CDR2 SYDVKM. There are 14 residues in the CDR3. CDR3 residues: CASSSTSGRNEQFF. DNA of the CDR3: TGTGCCAGCAGTTCCACTAGCGGGAGAAATGAGCAGTTCTTC.

This clone was counted only a few times. The chain carries TRBV2 and TRBJ2-7; D call uncertain. This CDR3 has 14 amino acids. V lost 7 bases, J lost 5 bases, and 18 bases lay in between. Per germline, CDR1 SNHLY and CDR2 FYNNEI. CDR3 residues: CASTFDPGRNEQYF. CDR3 in DNA: TGTGCCAGCACTTTTGACCCGGGTCGGAACGAGCAGTACTTC.

This chain links TRBV5-1 with TRBJ1-1; TRBD1 aligns across 7 bases. CDR1 and CDR2 (germline): SGHRS, YFSETQ. V was clipped by 0 bases and J by 6 bases; unmatched bases: 8. The CDR3 totals 15 residues. In nucleotides, the CDR3 is TGCGCCAGCAGCTTGGGAGCAGGGGGTTCGTCTGAAGCTTTCTTT. Protein: CASSLGAGGSSEAFF.

The chain combines TRBV6-5 with TRBJ1-5; tentatively, D is TRBD1 (5 bases). Trimming cost V 6 bases and J 4 bases, with 13 bases left between them. CDR1 is MNHEY and CDR2 is SVGAGI in the germline V gene. The CDR3 extends over 14 amino acids. The CDR3 DNA reads as TGTGCCAGCAGCGTGACAAGGGGAAATCAGCCCCAGCATTTT. This translates into CASSVTRGNQPQHF.

This chain uses TRBV6-6 with TRBJ1-3; D is ambiguous. Germline assignment: CDR1 MNHNY and CDR2 SVGAGI (reference sequence). V was clipped by 7 bases and J by 2 bases, with 18 bases between them. The CDR3 extends over 16 amino acids. For the CDR3, the DNA is TGTGCCAGCACTAGAACTAGGGAACGTGCTGGAAACACCATATATTTT. This codes for CASTRTRERAGNTIYF.

The chain couples TRBV13 to TRBJ1-2; TRBD1 aligns across 8 bases. Germline values: CDR1 PRHDT, CDR2 FYEKMQ (reference sequence). This CDR3 region has 14 residues. V lost 10 bases, J lost 4 bases, and 11 bases stayed unmatched. CDR3 residues: CATRRDRSPYGYTF. For the CDR3, the DNA is TGTGCCACCAGGAGGGACAGGTCGCCCTATGGCTACACCTTC.